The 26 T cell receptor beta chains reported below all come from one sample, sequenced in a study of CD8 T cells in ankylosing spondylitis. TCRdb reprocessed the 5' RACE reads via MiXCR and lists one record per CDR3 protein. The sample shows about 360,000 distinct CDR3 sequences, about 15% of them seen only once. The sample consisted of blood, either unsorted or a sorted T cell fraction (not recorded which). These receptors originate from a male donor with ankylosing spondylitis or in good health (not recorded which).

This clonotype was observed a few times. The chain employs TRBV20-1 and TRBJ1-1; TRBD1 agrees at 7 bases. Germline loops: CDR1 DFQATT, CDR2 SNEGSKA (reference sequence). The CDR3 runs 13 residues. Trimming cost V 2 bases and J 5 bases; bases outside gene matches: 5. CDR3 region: CSARRDRGTEAFF. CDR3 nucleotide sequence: TGCAGTGCTAGAAGGGACAGAGGTACTGAAGCTTTCTTT.

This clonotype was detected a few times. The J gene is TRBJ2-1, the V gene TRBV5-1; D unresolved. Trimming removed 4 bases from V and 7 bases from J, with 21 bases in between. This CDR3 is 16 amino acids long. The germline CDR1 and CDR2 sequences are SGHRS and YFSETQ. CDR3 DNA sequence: TGCGCCAGCAGCACCGTGACCAGCAACACTCCGAATGAGCAGTTCTTC. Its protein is CASSTVTSNTPNEQFF. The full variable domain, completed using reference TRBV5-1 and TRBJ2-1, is KAGVTQTPRYLIKTRGQQVTLSCSPISGHRSVSWYQQTPGQGLQFLFEYFSETQRNKGNFPGRFSGRQFSNSRSEMNVSTLELGDSALYLCASSTVTSNTPNEQFFGPGTRLTVL.

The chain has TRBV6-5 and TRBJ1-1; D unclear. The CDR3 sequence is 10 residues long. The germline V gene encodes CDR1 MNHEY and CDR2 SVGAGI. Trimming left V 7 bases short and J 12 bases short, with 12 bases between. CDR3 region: CASTPYVSFF. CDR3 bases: TGTGCCAGCACCCCATATGTGTCTTTCTTT.

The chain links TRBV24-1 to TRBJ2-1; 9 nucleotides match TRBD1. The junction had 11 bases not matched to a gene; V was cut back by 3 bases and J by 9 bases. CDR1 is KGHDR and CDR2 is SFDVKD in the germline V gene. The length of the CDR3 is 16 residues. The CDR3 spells CATSDNAGTGRGEQFF. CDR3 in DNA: TGTGCCACCAGTGATAACGCAGGGACAGGGAGAGGTGAGCAGTTCTTC.

The DNA for the CDR3 is TGTGCCACCAGCAGAGCTGGTTCTTCCACAGATACGCAGTATTTT. Translated, it gives CATSRAGSSTDTQYF. The V call is TRBV15, the J call TRBJ2-3, with D uncertain. CDR3 size: 15 residues. The germline gives CDR1 LNHNV, CDR2 YYDKDF (reference sequence). Trimming left V 1 base short and J 2 bases short, with 10 bases between.

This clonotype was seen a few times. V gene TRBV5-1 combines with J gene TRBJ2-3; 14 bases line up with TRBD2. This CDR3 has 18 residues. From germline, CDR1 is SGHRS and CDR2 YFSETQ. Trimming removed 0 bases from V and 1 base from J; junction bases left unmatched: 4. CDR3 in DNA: TGCGCCAGCAGCTTGGAGACTAGCGGGGGGGCCGGCACAGATACGCAGTATTTT. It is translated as CASSLETSGGAGTDTQYF.

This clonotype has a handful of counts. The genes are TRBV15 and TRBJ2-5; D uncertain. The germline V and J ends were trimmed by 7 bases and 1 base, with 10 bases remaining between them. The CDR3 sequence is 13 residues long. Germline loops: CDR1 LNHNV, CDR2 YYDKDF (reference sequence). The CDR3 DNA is TGTGCCACCACCCCGGGTCCCCAAGAGACCCAGTACTTC. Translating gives CATTPGPQETQYF.

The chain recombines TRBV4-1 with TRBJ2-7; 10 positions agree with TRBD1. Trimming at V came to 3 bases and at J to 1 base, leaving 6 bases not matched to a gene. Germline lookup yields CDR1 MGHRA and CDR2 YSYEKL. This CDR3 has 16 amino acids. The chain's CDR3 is CASSHPGQGKSYEQYF. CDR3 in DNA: TGCGCCAGCAGCCATCCGGGACAGGGGAAGTCCTACGAGCAGTACTTC.

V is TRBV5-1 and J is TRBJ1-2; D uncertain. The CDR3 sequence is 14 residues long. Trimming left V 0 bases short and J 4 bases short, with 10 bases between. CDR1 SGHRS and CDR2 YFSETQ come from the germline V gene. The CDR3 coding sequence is TGCGCCAGCAGCTTGGAGGGTAGAGCCTATGGCTACACCTTC. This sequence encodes CASSLEGRAYGYTF.

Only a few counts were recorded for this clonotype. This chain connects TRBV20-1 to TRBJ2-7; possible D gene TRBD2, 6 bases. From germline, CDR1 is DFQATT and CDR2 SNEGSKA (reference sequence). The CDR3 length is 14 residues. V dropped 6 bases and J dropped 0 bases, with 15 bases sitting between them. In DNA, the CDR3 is TGCAGTGCGACCGGGACGGGAGACTCCTACGAGCAGTACTTC. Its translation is CSATGTGDSYEQYF.

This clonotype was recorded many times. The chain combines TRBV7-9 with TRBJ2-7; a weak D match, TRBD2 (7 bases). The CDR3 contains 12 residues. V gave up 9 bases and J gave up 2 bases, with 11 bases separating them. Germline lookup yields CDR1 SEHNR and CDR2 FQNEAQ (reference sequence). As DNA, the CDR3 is TGTGCCAGTGGGCGGGGGCCCTACGAGCAGTACTTC. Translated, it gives CASGRGPYEQYF.

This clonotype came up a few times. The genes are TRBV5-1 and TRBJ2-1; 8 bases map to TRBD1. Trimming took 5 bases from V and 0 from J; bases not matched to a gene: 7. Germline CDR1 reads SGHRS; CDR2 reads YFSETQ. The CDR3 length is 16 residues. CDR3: CASSYPGQGSYNEQFF. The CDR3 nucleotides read TGCGCCAGCAGTTACCCTGGACAGGGCTCCTACAATGAGCAGTTCTTC.

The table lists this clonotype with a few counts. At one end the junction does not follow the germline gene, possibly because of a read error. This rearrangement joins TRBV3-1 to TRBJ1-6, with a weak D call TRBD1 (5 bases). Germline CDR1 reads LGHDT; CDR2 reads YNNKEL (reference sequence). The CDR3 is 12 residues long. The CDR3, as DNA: TGTGCCAGCAGTCTCCGGGACTCACCCCCCCACTTT. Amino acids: CASSLRDSPPHF.

CDR3 DNA: TGTGCCAGCAGTCCTCCCGGAACGAGGGCTGTCGAGCAGTTCTTC. Amino acids: CASSPPGTRAVEQFF. V is TRBV12-3 or TRBV12-4 and J is TRBJ2-1; possible D gene TRBD2, 5 bases. The V end was cut by 5 bases, the J end by 10 bases, with 21 bases between. CDR3 length: 15 amino acids.

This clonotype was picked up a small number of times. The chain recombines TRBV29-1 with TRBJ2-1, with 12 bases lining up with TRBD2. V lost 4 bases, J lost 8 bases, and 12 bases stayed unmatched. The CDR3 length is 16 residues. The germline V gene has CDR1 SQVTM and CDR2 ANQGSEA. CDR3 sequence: CSVARLAGGPRDEQFF. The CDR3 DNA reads TGCAGCGTTGCGAGGCTAGCGGGAGGGCCTAGGGATGAGCAGTTCTTC.

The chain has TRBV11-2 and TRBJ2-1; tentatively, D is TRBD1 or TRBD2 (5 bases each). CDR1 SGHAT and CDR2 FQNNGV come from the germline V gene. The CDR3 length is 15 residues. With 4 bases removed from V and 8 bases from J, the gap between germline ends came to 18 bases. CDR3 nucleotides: TGTGCCAGCAGCTCACCGGGACCCTGGAAGGATGAGCAGTTCTTC. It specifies CASSSPGPWKDEQFF.

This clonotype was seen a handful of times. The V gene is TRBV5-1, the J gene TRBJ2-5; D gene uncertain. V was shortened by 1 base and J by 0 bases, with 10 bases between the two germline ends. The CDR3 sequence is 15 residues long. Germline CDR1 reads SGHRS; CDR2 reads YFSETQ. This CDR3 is CASSLRASDQETQYF. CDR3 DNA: TGCGCCAGCAGCTTGCGGGCTTCGGACCAAGAGACCCAGTACTTC. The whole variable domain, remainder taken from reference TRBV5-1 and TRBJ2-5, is KAGVTQTPRYLIKTRGQQVTLSCSPISGHRSVSWYQQTPGQGLQFLFEYFSETQRNKGNFPGRFSGRQFSNSRSEMNVSTLELGDSALYLCASSLRASDQETQYFGPGTRLLVL.

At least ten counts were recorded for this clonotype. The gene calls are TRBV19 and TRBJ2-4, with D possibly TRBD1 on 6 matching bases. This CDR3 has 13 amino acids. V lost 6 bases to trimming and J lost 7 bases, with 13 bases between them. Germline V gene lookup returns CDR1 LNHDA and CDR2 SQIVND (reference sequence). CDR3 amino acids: CASSPQGRNIQYF. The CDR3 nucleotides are TGTGCCAGTAGCCCACAGGGTCGGAACATTCAGTACTTC. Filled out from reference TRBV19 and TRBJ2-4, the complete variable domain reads DGGITQSPKYLFRKEGQNVTLSCEQNLNHDAMYWYRQDPGQGLRLIYYSQIVNDFQKGDIAEGYSVSREKKESFPLTVTSAQKNPTAFYLCASSPQGRNIQYFGAGTRLSVL.

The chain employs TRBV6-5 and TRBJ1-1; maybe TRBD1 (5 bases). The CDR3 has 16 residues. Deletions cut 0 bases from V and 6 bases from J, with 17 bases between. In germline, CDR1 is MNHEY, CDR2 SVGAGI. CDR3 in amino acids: CASSYSRSDSSAEAFF. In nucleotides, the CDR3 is TGTGCCAGCAGTTACTCGAGAAGTGACAGTAGCGCTGAAGCTTTCTTT.

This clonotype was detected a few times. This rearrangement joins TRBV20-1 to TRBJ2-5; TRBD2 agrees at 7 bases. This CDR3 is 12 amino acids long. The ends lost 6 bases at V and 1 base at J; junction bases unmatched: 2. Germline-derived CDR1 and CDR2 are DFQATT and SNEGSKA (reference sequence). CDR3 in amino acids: CSAGRAQETQYF. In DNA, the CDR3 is TGCAGTGCGGGGAGGGCCCAAGAGACCCAGTACTTC.

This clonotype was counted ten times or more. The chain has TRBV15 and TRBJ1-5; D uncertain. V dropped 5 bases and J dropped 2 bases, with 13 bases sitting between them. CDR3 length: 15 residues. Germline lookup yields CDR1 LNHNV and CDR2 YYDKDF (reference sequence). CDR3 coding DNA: TGTGCCACCAGCCGTGCGGTTCTGGGCAATCAGCCCCAGCATTTT. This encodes CATSRAVLGNQPQHF.

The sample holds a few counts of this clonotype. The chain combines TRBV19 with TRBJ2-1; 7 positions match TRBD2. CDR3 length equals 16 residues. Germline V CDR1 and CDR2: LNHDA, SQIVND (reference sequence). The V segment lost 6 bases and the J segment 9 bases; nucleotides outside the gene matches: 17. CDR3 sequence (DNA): TGTGCCAGTAGACCAACCATAGAGCGGGGAGGCAGTGAGCAGTTCTTC. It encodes CASRPTIERGGSEQFF.

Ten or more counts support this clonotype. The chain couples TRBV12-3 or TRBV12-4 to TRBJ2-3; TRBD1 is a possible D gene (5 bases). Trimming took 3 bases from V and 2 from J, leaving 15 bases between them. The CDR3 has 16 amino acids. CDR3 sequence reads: CASSFETGIHTDTQYF. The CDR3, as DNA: TGTGCCAGCAGTTTCGAAACAGGAATTCACACAGATACGCAGTATTTT.

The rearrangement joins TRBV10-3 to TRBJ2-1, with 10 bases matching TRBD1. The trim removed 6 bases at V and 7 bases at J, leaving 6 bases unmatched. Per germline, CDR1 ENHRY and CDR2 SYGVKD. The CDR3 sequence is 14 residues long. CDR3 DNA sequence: TGTGCCATCAGGGGACAGGGGAGCAAGAATGAGCAGTTCTTC. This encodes CAIRGQGSKNEQFF.

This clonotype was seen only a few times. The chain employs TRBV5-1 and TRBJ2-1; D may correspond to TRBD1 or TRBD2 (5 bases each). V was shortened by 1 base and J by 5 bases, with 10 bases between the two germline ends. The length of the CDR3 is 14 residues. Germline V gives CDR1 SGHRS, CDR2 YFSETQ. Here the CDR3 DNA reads TGCGCCAGCAGCTTGCTGGGGACGAACAATGAGCAGTTCTTC. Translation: CASSLLGTNNEQFF.

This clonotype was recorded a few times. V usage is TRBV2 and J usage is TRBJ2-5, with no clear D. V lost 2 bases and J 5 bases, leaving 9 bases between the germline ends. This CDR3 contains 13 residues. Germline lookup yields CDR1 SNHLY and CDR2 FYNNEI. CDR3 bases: TGTGCCAGCAGTGAAACCAGACGGGAGACCCAGTACTTC. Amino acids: CASSETRRETQYF. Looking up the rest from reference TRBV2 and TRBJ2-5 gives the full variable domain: EPEVTQTPSHQVTQMGQEVILRCVPISNHLYFYWYRQILGQKVEFLVSFYNNEISEKSEIFDDQFSVERPDGSNFTLKIRSTKLEDSAMYFCASSETRRETQYFGPGTRLLVL.